This record covers a single T cell receptor beta chain. The CDR3 consists of 18 residues. Germline-derived CDR1 and CDR2 are SGHTA and FQGNSA. Trimming removed 5 bases from V and 1 base from J; junction bases left unmatched: 11. The sample comes from a study of blood T cell repertoires in COVID-19. The repertoire was sequenced with immunoSEQ multiplex PCR; TCRdb's copy has only in-frame clones and lacks some. The top ten hold 9% to 13% of the sample, which has 120,000 or so clones, 80% to 90% seen once. The sequenced material came from peripheral blood. The receptor was derived from a human donor in a cohort sampled during active COVID-19. The chain is built from TRBV7-2 and TRBJ2-3; 11 positions match TRBD2. The CDR3 DNA is TGTGCCAGCAGCCCCTGGCGGCTAGCGGGGGGCCGCACAGATACGCAGTATTTT. It encodes CASSPWRLAGGRTDTQYF.